The table lists the clone carrying this T cell receptor (beta chain) with a few counts. One end of the junction varies from germline; a read error may be responsible. This specimen belongs to a study of T cells in Graves' hyperthyroidism and ophthalmopathy. The TCR beta CDR3 regions underwent amplification using RNA transcripts as the source. The study used the HTBI primer set for a first-round RT-PCR of the TCR CDR3. TCRdb analysed the multiplex PCR reads with MiXCR anew, one entry per CDR3 protein. Among almost 600,000 distinct CDR3 sequences listed, 11% to 15% were seen once. This CDR3 spans 14 amino acids. Germline CDR1 is SGHRS and CDR2 is YFSETQ.

This receptor was identified in a woman aged 30 to 39 with Graves' hyperthyroidism that later progressed to Graves' ophthalmopathy. Sequencing was done on a sample of blood. This chain connects TRBV5-1 to TRBJ2-1, with a tentative D call TRBD2 (6 bases). CDR3 coding DNA: TGCGCCAGCCCCCTAGGTAGCGGCGACAATGAGCAGTCCTTC. This codes for CASPLGSGDNEQSF.